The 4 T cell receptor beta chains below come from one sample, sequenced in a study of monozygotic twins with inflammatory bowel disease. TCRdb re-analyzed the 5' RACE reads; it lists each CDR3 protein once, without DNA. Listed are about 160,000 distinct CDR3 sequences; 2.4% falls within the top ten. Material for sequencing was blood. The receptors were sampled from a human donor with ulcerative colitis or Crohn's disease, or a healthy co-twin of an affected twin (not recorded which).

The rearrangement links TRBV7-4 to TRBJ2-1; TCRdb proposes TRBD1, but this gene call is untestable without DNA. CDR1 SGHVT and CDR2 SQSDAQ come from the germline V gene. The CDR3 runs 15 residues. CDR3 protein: CASSFRGCSYNEQFF.

This CDR3 is CASSLLQANYGYTF. The chain links TRBV5-6 to TRBJ1-2. CDR1 and CDR2 from the germline V gene are SGHDT and YYEEEE. CDR3 length equals 14 residues.

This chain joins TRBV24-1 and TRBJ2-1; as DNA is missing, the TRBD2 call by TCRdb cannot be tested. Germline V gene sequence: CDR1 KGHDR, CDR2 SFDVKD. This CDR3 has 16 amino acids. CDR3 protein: CATSDFSRSGVNEQFF.

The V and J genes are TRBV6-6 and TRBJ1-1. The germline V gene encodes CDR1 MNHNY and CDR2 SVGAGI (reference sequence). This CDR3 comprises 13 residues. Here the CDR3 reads CASSTDFDAEAFF.